The clone carrying this T cell receptor beta chain was recorded many times. Antigen: not known. This entry comes from a study of T cells in Graves' hyperthyroidism and ophthalmopathy. Overall study findings and caveats: The model foresaw ophthalmopathy a median roughly 6.3 months prior to onset.

The hyperthyroidism patients had all been newly diagnosed, and their disease duration was under 2 months. Their ages ranged from 18 to 65 years. From RNA transcripts, TCR beta CDR3 regions were amplified. TCR CDR3 underwent first-round RT-PCR with the HTBI primer set. TCRdb reanalysed the multiplex PCR reads using MiXCR and keeps one entry per CDR3 protein. The sample yields a few hundred thousand distinct CDR3 sequences, 15% seen once. The sample was blood. The receptor comes from a woman aged 50 to 65 with Graves' hyperthyroidism that later progressed to Graves' ophthalmopathy.

For the CDR3, the DNA is TGTGCCAGCAGCCATACGGACTCGAGGGCGACCCAGTACTTC. Translating gives CASSHTDSRATQYF. The chain uses TRBV4-2 and TRBJ2-5, with D tentatively TRBD2 (5 bases). The V gene lost 3 bases and the J gene lost 7 bases, with 15 bases spanning the gap. The germline gives CDR1 LGHNA, CDR2 YNFKEQ. This CDR3 region has 14 residues.